Below, one T cell receptor beta chain is given with its context. The antigen is unknown. PCR involved 60 Vbeta and 13 Jbeta primers. Sequenced by immunoSEQ multiplex PCR; TCRdb stores in-frame clones only, minus some. The sample lists about 140,000 clones, roughly 75% occurring once. Trimming removed 6 bases from V and 2 bases from J, with 15 bases in between. Germline CDR1 is SGHNT and CDR2 is YYREEE (reference sequence). The CDR3 totals 15 residues. The sample belongs to a study of cytomegalovirus exposure and HLA in healthy donors. Overall study: For the approximately 400 genotyped donors, roughly 81% fell within the Caucasian-associated ancestry cluster. Findings and caveats of the study: At a 0.05 false discovery rate, a later analysis found some 18,000 TCR beta sequences to be associated with HLA alleles. The investigators catalogued 150 to 200 TCR beta chains as cytomegalovirus-associated.

The sequenced sample was PBMCs. The TCR originated in a man aged 18 to 30 in good health and CMV-seropositive. This chain connects TRBV5-4 to TRBJ1-3, with a weak D call TRBD1 (5 bases). CDR3 sequence: CASTRGTGAGNTIYF. Here the CDR3 DNA reads TGTGCCAGCACCCGGGGGACGGGGGCTGGAAACACCATATATTTT. The full variable domain, its missing parts supplied by reference TRBV5-4 and TRBJ1-3, is ETGVTQSPTHLIKTRGQQVTLRCSSQSGHNTVSWYQQALGQGPQFIFQYYREEENGRGNFPPRFSGLQFPNYSSELNVNALELDDSALYLCASTRGTGAGNTIYFGEGSWLTVV.